The rows below give T cell receptor beta chains drawn from one sample of a study of OX40 agonist ivuxolimab in advanced cancers. TCRdb keeps only in-frame clones here, not all; method: immunoSEQ multiplex PCR. The table has some 69,000 clones, about 80% seen once; the top ten hold under 3%. This specimen consisted of CD4+ or CD8+ T cells sorted from blood, obtained in a trial of the OX40 agonist ivuxolimab. These receptors originate from an adult with an advanced solid tumor such as melanoma, head and neck, liver or kidney cancer. Both conserved end residues are part of each CDR3. D genes are given only for firm matches. Size tells how often a clone was seen (once, few, many) or the class of an expanded clone, and some rows leave it out.

TGTGCCAGCAGTGTCCGTCATAGACAGAGCTATGGCTACACCTTC,CASSVRHRQSYGYTF,.,TRBJ1-2,TRBV2,.
TGTGCCAGCAGCTTGGATGGCCGACAGACCGGCCCCTATGGCTACACCTTC,CASSLDGRQTGPYGYTF,.,TRBJ1-2,TRBV5-8,.
TGCGCCAGCAGTCGCGGGGGCACAGATACGCAGTATTTT,CASSRGGTDTQYF,.,TRBJ2-3,TRBV5-1,.
TGCGCCAGCAGTCAATCGAAAGGAGGGACAGGAGTTCCCACCTACGAGCAGTACTTC,CASSQSKGGTGVPTYEQYF,TRBD1,TRBJ2-7,TRBV23-1,.
TGTGCCAGCAGCACAACACGGACAGGGGCCTATGGCTACACCTTC,CASSTTRTGAYGYTF,TRBD1,TRBJ1-2,TRBV5-8,.
TGTGCCATCAGTGAGGGTTCTGCACCCTACGAGCAGTACTTC,CAISEGSAPYEQYF,.,TRBJ2-7,TRBV10-3,.
TGCGCCAGCAGCTTGGGGAGGAGCGGGAGTACCACAGATACGCAGTATTTT,CASSLGRSGSTTDTQYF,TRBD2,TRBJ2-3,TRBV5-1,many
TGCGCCAGCAGCCGCTTGACCGGGGAGACCCAGTACTTC,CASSRLTGETQYF,.,TRBJ2-5,TRBV4-1,.
TGTGCCAGCAGCGCAGACAGGGCAAACACTGAAGCTTTCTTT,CASSADRANTEAFF,TRBD1,TRBJ1-1,TRBV9,.
TGTGCCAGCAGTTTGAAGGGGAAGAGCTCCTATAATTCACCCCTCCACTTT,CASSLKGKSSYNSPLHF,.,TRBJ1-6,TRBV5-6,.
TGTGCCAGCGGCGGGGGGGGGCCTTCACCCCTCCACTTT,CASGGGGPSPLHF,.,TRBJ1-6,TRBV7-2,.
TGTGCCAGCAGTCTACGACAGGGTAGCTACAATGAGCAGTTCTTC,CASSLRQGSYNEQFF,TRBD1,TRBJ2-1,TRBV27,.
TGTGCCAGCAGCTTGGCCCCCTACGAGCAGTACTTC,CASSLAPYEQYF,.,TRBJ2-7,TRBV5-6,few
TGTGCCAGCAGCCCCGCCGAAGGACAGGGTAAACGGCAGTACTTC,CASSPAEGQGKRQYF,TRBD1,TRBJ2-7,TRBV5-5,.
TGTGCCAGCAGCGCAGGGACAGGGCGCTTAGATGGCTACACCTTC,CASSAGTGRLDGYTF,TRBD1,TRBJ1-2,TRBV7-3,.
TGTGCCAGTAGTATAGTCGCGGCTGGGGCCAACGTCCTGACTTTC,CASSIVAAGANVLTF,.,TRBJ2-6,TRBV19,.
TGTGCCAGCAGCCCGGGCAGACCCCCTAACTATGGCTACACCTTC,CASSPGRPPNYGYTF,.,TRBJ1-2,TRBV27,.
TGTGCCAGCAGCCCTCGGACTAGCATCCCAGATACGCAGTATTTT,CASSPRTSIPDTQYF,TRBD2,TRBJ2-3,TRBV7-9,.
TGTGCCAGTAGTATAGATCCCCGGAAGGTTGGAGGGAATGAAGCTTTCTTT,CASSIDPRKVGGNEAFF,.,TRBJ1-1,TRBV19,.
TGTGCCAGCAGTTTAACGGGAGGGAGGAATGAGCAGTTCTTC,CASSLTGGRNEQFF,TRBD2,TRBJ2-1,TRBV28,.
TGTGCCAGCAGCTTAGTGCTACCGGGACAGGGCTACGAGCAGTACTTC,CASSLVLPGQGYEQYF,TRBD1,TRBJ2-7,TRBV7-8,.
TGTGCCAGCAGCAACTCTAGCGGGGGGGCGACAGAGACCCAGTACTTC,CASSNSSGGATETQYF,TRBD2,TRBJ2-5,TRBV9,.
TGTGCTAGTGGTCCGGGGACAGCGTTCTCCAATGAGCAGTTCTTC,CASGPGTAFSNEQFF,TRBD1,TRBJ2-1,TRBV12-5,.
TGTGCCAGCAGCACCTCCCGGGAATCCTACAATGAGCAGTTCTTC,CASSTSRESYNEQFF,.,TRBJ2-1,TRBV7-2,.
TGCAGCGTTGGGTTCCACGGAAACACCGGGGAGCTGTTTTTT,CSVGFHGNTGELFF,.,TRBJ2-2,TRBV29-1,.
TGTGCCAGCAGCTTAGACGCGGGAGGGACGCGAGATACGCAGTATTTT,CASSLDAGGTRDTQYF,TRBD2,TRBJ2-3,TRBV7-9,.
TGCGCCAGCAGCTTGGCCAAACCGACGAACACTGAAGCTTTCTTT,CASSLAKPTNTEAFF,.,TRBJ1-1,TRBV5-1,.
TGCGCCAGCCGCCTGGGGGACAGGGGGTCTACAGATACGCAGTATTTT,CASRLGDRGSTDTQYF,TRBD1,TRBJ2-3,TRBV5-1,few
TGTGCCAGCACCTTCCAAGGAGCTCACGAGCAGTACTTC,CASTFQGAHEQYF,.,TRBJ2-7,TRBV7-2,.
TGTGCCAGTAGTCTTGAATCTACTAACTATGGCTACACCTTC,CASSLESTNYGYTF,.,TRBJ1-2,TRBV19,.
TGTGCCAGCAGCTCGTCCCGGGTTGGGGGCAGCTATGGCTACACCTTC,CASSSSRVGGSYGYTF,.,TRBJ1-2,TRBV7-9,.
TGTGCCAGCAGCTTAGCGAGCGGGAGGGCCACTCGCTACGAGCAGTACTTC,CASSLASGRATRYEQYF,TRBD2,TRBJ2-7,TRBV11-2,.
TGTGCCAGCTCACCACCCGTGGGGCGAAGGGAGCAGTTCTTC,CASSPPVGRREQFF,.,TRBJ2-1,TRBV18,.
TGTGCCAGCAGCGCGGGAACGTACAATGAGCAGTTCTTC,CASSAGTYNEQFF,.,TRBJ2-1,TRBV11-2,.
TGTGCCAGCAGCTTAGGAGCGGGAGGTGGGACAGATACGCAGTATTTT,CASSLGAGGGTDTQYF,TRBD2,TRBJ2-3,TRBV11-3,.
TGCGCCAGCAGCTCCCGGACGGCGAACACTGAAGCTTTCTTT,CASSSRTANTEAFF,.,TRBJ1-1,TRBV5-1,.
TGTGCCAGCTCACGTCGGGACAGACTGAATTCGAACACCGGGGAGCTGTTTTTT,CASSRRDRLNSNTGELFF,TRBD1,TRBJ2-2,TRBV18,.
TGTGCCAGCAGGACCCGACAGGTAATGAACACTGAAGCTTTCTTT,CASRTRQVMNTEAFF,.,TRBJ1-1,TRBV6-1,.
TGCGCCAGCAGCTTGGGGGCAGAGGGGGGACCCCTCCACTTT,CASSLGAEGGPLHF,.,TRBJ1-6,TRBV5-1,.
TGTGCCAGCAGTTCCCCGGGACTAGTAGGGGGCGAGCAGTACTTC,CASSSPGLVGGEQYF,TRBD2,TRBJ2-7,TRBV6-5,few
TGTGCCTTAAGGACCATTAGGGGGGTAGCTTTCTTT,CALRTIRGVAFF,.,TRBJ1-1,TRBV30,.
TGTGCCACCAGCATATACCCACCGGGCTACGAGCAGTACTTC,CATSIYPPGYEQYF,.,TRBJ2-7,TRBV6-1,.
TGTGCCAGCTCACTGGGCGCCGGGGAGCTGTTTTTT,CASSLGAGELFF,.,TRBJ2-2,TRBV18,few
TGTGCCACCAGCAGCCGCGGCCAGGGGAACACCGGGGAGCTGTTTTTT,CATSSRGQGNTGELFF,.,TRBJ2-2,TRBV15,once
TGCAGCGCCTCGACAGCTATTGGCTACACCTTC,CSASTAIGYTF,.,TRBJ1-2,TRBV29-1,.
TGTGCCAGCTCACCGGAGACAGGAGGGTACGAGCAGTACTTC,CASSPETGGYEQYF,.,TRBJ2-7,TRBV18,.
TGTGCAAGTCGCCATGGGGACAGCAACTATGGCTACACCTTC,CASRHGDSNYGYTF,.,TRBJ1-2,TRBV12-2,.
TGTGCCAGCAGCTTGTCCGCCCCCGGGGATTCCTACGAGCAGTACTTC,CASSLSAPGDSYEQYF,.,TRBJ2-7,TRBV5-5,few
TGTGCCAGTAGTACAGGGTTTCGTTACACTGAAGCTTTCTTT,CASSTGFRYTEAFF,.,TRBJ1-1,TRBV19,few
TGTGCCAGCAGCCCACTAGCGGGGGCCCACAATGAGCAGTTCTTC,CASSPLAGAHNEQFF,TRBD2,TRBJ2-1,TRBV5-6,.
TGTGCCAGCTCAGCCATCAATGAGCAGTTCTTC,CASSAINEQFF,.,TRBJ2-1,TRBV18,.
TGTGCCAGCATCACACGGGGAGGGACTAGCGGGACCTACGAGCAGTACTTC,CASITRGGTSGTYEQYF,TRBD2,TRBJ2-7,TRBV28,.
TGCGCCAGCAGCTTGAGGGCCCAGAGCTCTGGAAACACCATATATTTT,CASSLRAQSSGNTIYF,.,TRBJ1-3,TRBV5-1,.
TGCGCCAGCAGCCAAAGTTACGGCGGGGTGAACAATGAGCAGTTCTTC,CASSQSYGGVNNEQFF,.,TRBJ2-1,TRBV4-1,.
TGTGCCAGCAGCTTAACTAGCGGGACCTTAGAGACCCAGTACTTC,CASSLTSGTLETQYF,TRBD2,TRBJ2-5,TRBV7-6,.